This T cell receptor beta chain was found in a study of immune characterization of retroperitoneal liposarcoma. TCRdb recomputed calls from the PCR reads with MiXCR, one row per CDR3 protein. The sample contains about 12,000 distinct CDR3 sequences, around 50% of which appear only once. The CDR3 extends over 13 amino acids. The germline V gene encodes CDR1 MNHNS and CDR2 SASEGT. The V and J ends lost 5 bases and 10 bases, in that order; junction bases with no gene match: 4. Sequenced: tumor tissue. This receptor was identified in a female donor with retroperitoneal liposarcoma. The J gene is TRBJ2-1, the V gene TRBV6-1, with 11 bases identical to TRBD2. The CDR3 sequence: CASSLAGGYEQFF. CDR3 nucleotides: TGTGCCAGCAGTCTAGCGGGGGGCTACGAGCAGTTCTTC.